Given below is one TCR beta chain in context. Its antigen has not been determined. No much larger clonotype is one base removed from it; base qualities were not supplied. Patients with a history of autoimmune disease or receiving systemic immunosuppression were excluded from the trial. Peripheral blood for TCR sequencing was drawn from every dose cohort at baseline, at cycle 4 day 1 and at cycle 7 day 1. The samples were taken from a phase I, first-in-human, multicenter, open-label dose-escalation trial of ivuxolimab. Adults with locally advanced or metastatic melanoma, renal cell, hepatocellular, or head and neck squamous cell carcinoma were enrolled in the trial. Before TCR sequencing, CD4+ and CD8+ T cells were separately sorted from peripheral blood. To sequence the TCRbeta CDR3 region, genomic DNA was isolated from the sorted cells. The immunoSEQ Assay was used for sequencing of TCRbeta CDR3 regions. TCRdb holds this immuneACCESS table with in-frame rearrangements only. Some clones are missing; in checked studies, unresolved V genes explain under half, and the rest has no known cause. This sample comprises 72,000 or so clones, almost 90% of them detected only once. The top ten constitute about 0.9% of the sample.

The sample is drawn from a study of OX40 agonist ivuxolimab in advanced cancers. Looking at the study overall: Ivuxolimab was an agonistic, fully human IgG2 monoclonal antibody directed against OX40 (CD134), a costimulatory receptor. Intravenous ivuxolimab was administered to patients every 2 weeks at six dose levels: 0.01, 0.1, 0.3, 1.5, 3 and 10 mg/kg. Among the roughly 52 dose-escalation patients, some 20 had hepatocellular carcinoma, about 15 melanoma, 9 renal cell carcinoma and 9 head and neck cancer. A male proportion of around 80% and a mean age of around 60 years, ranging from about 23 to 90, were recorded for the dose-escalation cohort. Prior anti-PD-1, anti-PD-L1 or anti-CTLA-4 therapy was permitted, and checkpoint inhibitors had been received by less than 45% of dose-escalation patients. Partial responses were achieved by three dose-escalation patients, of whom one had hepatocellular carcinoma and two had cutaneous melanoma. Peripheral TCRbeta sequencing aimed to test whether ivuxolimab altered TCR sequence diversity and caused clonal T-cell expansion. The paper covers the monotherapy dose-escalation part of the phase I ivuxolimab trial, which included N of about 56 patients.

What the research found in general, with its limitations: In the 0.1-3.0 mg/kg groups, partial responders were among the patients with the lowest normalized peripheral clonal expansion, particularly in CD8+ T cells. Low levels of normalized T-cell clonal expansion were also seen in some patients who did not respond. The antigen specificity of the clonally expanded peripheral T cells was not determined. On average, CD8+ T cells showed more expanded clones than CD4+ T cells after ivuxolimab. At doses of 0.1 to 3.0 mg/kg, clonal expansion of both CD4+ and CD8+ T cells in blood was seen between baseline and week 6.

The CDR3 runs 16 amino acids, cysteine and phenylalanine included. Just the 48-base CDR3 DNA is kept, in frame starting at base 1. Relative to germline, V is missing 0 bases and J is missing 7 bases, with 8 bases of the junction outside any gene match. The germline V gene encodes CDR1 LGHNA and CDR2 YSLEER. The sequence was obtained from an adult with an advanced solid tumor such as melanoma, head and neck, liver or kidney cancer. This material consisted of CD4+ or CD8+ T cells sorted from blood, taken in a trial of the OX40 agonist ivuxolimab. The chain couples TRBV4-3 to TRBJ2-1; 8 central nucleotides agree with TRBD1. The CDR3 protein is CASSQESQGAINEQFF. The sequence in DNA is TGCGCCAGCAGCCAAGAATCCCAGGGGGCAATTAATGAGCAGTTCTTC.